The 10 T cell receptor beta chains below all came from one sample that was sequenced in a study of T cells in Graves' hyperthyroidism and ophthalmopathy. What was amplified from RNA transcripts were TCR beta CDR3 regions. An initial round of RT-PCR targeting the TCR CDR3 relied on the HTBI primer set. TCRdb reanalysed the multiplex PCR reads using MiXCR and keeps one entry per CDR3 protein. The sample holds some 570,000 distinct CDR3 sequences; 15% to 20% are singletons and the top ten take under 20%. The sequenced material came from blood. Every receptor here comes from a woman aged 18-29 years with Graves' ophthalmopathy.

The chain carries TRBV14 and TRBJ2-2; TRBD2 aligns across 8 bases. V lost 4 bases to trimming and J lost 3 bases; unmatched junction nucleotides: 7. Germline values: CDR1 SGHDN, CDR2 FVKESK. CDR3 length: 16 residues. In DNA, the CDR3 is TGTGCCAGCAGCCCCCCTAGCGGGTCACACACCGGGGAGCTGTTTTTT. Its protein is CASSPPSGSHTGELFF.

A few counts support this clonotype. At one end, the junction sequence differs from germline, possibly due to a read error. V is TRBV9 and J is TRBJ2-2; D not certain. The CDR3 runs to 10 residues. Germline CDR1 SGDLS, CDR2 YYNGEE. CDR3 amino acids: CASSGSDTIF. The CDR3 DNA sequence: TGTGCCAGCAGTGGATCAGACACAATTTTT.

This clonotype appeared a few times. The V call is TRBV5-1, the J call TRBJ2-3, with no clear D. Germline CDR1 reads SGHRS; CDR2 reads YFSETQ. Trimming pared 0 bases from V and 3 bases from J, leaving 11 bases between. This CDR3 contains 15 residues. This CDR3 reads CASSLVPIQTDTQYF. Here the CDR3 DNA reads TGCGCCAGCAGCTTGGTACCGATCCAGACAGATACGCAGTATTTT.

This clonotype was seen only a few times. The chain is built from TRBV5-1 and TRBJ2-1; 12 nucleotides align to TRBD2. There are 17 residues in the CDR3. J was trimmed by 1 base and V by 0 bases; bases with no gene match: 2. Germline CDR1 and CDR2: SGHRS and YFSETQ. The CDR3, as DNA: TGCGCCAGCAGCTTGGCTAGCGGGGGGGAATCCTACAATGAGCAGTTCTTC. It codes for CASSLASGGESYNEQFF.

The rearrangement uses TRBV28 and TRBJ2-5, with D maybe TRBD2 (5 bases). The length of the CDR3 is 14 residues. Germline V gene data show CDR1 as MDHEN and CDR2 as SYDVKM. Trimming pared 4 bases from V and 2 bases from J, leaving 11 bases between. The DNA of the CDR3 is TGTGCCAGCAGTTCTGGACTGAAACAAGAGACCCAGTACTTC. Its protein product is CASSSGLKQETQYF.

In its sample, this clonotype was seen a few times. The chain employs TRBV5-6 and TRBJ2-5; either TRBD1 or TRBD2 may fit D (5 bases each). Germline-derived CDR1 and CDR2 are SGHDT and YYEEEE. The germline V and J ends were trimmed by 3 bases and 2 bases, with 17 bases remaining between them. CDR3 size: 16 residues. CDR3 in DNA: TGTGCCAGCAGCTCGGACTCCCAGGGCGGGCAAGAGACCCAGTACTTC. It encodes CASSSDSQGGQETQYF.

The rearrangement links TRBV7-9 to TRBJ2-1; no clear D gene. Trimming shortened V by 2 bases and J by 7 bases, and 15 bases separated the two germline ends. The germline V gene has CDR1 SEHNR and CDR2 FQNEAQ (reference sequence). The CDR3 extends over 15 amino acids. CDR3 residues: CASSLPARNQNEQFF. The DNA of the CDR3 is TGTGCCAGCAGCTTACCCGCCAGAAATCAGAATGAGCAGTTCTTC.

Regarding this clonotype: A much larger clone differs from this one at a single base, so this may be a read error. The chain uses TRBV29-1 and TRBJ2-3, with TRBD2 identical over 8 bases. The CDR3 spans 15 residues. The germline V gene encodes CDR1 SQVTM and CDR2 ANQGSEA. The ends lost 3 bases at V and 5 bases at J; junction bases unmatched: 10. This CDR3 reads CSVEELAARVDTQYF. DNA for the CDR3: TGCAGCGTTGAGGAACTAGCGGCGAGGGTAGATACGCAGTATTTT.

This clonotype was picked up a small number of times. The junction does not match germline at one end; this may be a read error. This chain joins TRBV2 and TRBJ1-4; no clear D gene. The germline V gene has CDR1 SNHLY and CDR2 FYNNEI. The CDR3 is 12 residues long. In DNA form, the CDR3 reads TGTGCCAGCAATGAACGGGCAGGCCGGGTGTTTTTT. Its protein product is CASNERAGRVFF.

V usage is TRBV18 and J usage is TRBJ2-7; 10 positions match TRBD2. This CDR3 spans 17 amino acids. J was trimmed by 6 bases and V by 4 bases; bases with no gene match: 15. CDR1 and CDR2 from the germline V gene are KGHSH and LQKENI. This chain's CDR3 is CASSRQGEREGPIEQYF. The CDR3 DNA sequence: TGTGCCAGCTCACGACAGGGTGAGCGGGAGGGCCCGATCGAGCAGTACTTC.